A selection of T cell receptor beta chains follows, all from one sample in a study of post-analysis software for immune sequencing data. Each CDR3 protein gets one entry after TCRdb re-called the PCR reads with MiXCR. Of 550,000 to 700,000 distinct CDR3 sequences detected, roughly 40% appear once; the ten largest clones hold 1.5% to 2%. What was sequenced was blood. The receptors originated from a girl aged 5 to 17 with multiple sclerosis. Each CDR3 is given without its conserved first and last residue. Fields, in order: clone size, V gene, J gene, CDR3 protein. Clone size is not always given. Where it is, it says once, few, many or a class for expanded clones.

once	TRBV25-1	TRBJ2-5	ASSEWPGAETQY
-	TRBV5-1	TRBJ2-1	ASSISGGANNEQF
-	TRBV12-3/TRBV12-4	TRBJ1-2	ASSDDRGPNYGYT
-	TRBV20-1	TRBJ2-7	SARPSTSYEQY
few	TRBV6-5	TRBJ2-1	ASSYSSSGSSVEQF
-	TRBV3-1	TRBJ2-1	ASSQDLRGYLGYNEQF
-	TRBV5-1	TRBJ2-7	ASSPTGQGAREQY
few	TRBV6-4	TRBJ2-3	ASSDSRLDTDTQY
-	TRBV24-1	TRBJ2-1	ATSDLGLADPYNEQF
-	TRBV5-1	TRBJ2-2	ASSPDNMVDTGELF
-	TRBV2	-	ASSPSGQVYEQY
-	TRBV20-1	TRBJ2-5	SARTPPSAGRETQY
-	TRBV5-1	TRBJ1-6	ASRRTGDYNSPLH
-	TRBV12-3/TRBV12-4	TRBJ1-5	ASSLRNRAGEAGETQH
few	TRBV6-5	TRBJ2-3	ASSQLAGGTDTQY
once	TRBV20-1	-	SATVFQETQY
few	TRBV4-1	TRBJ1-6	ASSQETAYNSPLH
-	TRBV6-2/TRBV6-3	TRBJ1-2	ASRIQTNYGYT
-	TRBV6-5	TRBJ1-1	ASRPQGARGTEAF
-	TRBV10-2	TRBJ1-4	ASSDGTGKFIGQLNEKRF
few	TRBV3-1	TRBJ2-7	ASSHESYEQY
-	TRBV7-9	-	ASSPGDSSYEQY
-	TRBV5-1	TRBJ2-2	ASSSDESTGELF
few	TRBV30	TRBJ2-1	AWSYPRAATGDEQF
few	TRBV5-1	TRBJ2-3	ASSFDRSLGTDTQY
-	TRBV5-1	TRBJ2-7	ASSLGSGGSEQY
-	TRBV4-2	TRBJ1-2	ASSQSTRRPNYGYT
-	TRBV12-3/TRBV12-4	TRBJ2-1	ASSRAGVYNEQF
few	TRBV5-6	TRBJ2-1	ASSLASPEQF
-	TRBV5-1	TRBJ2-1	ASKWLAGANNEQF
-	TRBV12-3/TRBV12-4	TRBJ2-1	ASPSPGDEQF